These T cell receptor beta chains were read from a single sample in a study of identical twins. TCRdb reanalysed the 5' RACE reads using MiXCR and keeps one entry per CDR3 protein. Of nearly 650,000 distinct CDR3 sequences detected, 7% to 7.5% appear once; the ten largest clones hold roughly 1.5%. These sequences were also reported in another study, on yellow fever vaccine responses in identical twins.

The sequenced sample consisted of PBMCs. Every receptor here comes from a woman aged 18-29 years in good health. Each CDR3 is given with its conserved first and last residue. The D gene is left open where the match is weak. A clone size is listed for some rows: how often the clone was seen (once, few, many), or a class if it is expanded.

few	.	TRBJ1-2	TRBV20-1	TGCAGTGCTATACCCGAGATCAACTATGGCTACACCTTC	CSAIPEINYGYTF
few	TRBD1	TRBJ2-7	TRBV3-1	TGTGCCAGCAACCTCGGGACAGGGGTGAGTGAGCAGTACTTC	CASNLGTGVSEQYF
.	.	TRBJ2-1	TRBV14	TGTGCCAGCAGCCTACCAGGGCTTTTGTCTGAGCAGTTCTTC	CASSLPGLLSEQFF
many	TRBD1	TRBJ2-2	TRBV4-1	TGCGCCAGCAGCCAGGGAGACAGGGAATGGAACACCGGGGAGCTGTTTTTT	CASSQGDREWNTGELFF
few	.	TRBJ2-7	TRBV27	TGTGCCAGCAGTTTTAGGGACACGACCTACGAGCAGTACTTC	CASSFRDTTYEQYF
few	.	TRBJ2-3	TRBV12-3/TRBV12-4	TGTGCCAGCAGTTTAGCGCGTTCTGGGGGGAGAGATACGCAGTATTTT	CASSLARSGGRDTQYF
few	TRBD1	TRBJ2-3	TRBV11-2	TGTGCCAGCAGCCTGACAGGGGGAAGCACAGATACGCAGTATTTT	CASSLTGGSTDTQYF
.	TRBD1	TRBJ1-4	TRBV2	TGTGCCAGCAAGGGGACAGGGGTTAATGAAAAACTGTTTTTT	CASKGTGVNEKLFF
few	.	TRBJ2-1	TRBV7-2	TGTGCCAGCAGCTTACCAAGTGAGCAGTTCTTC	CASSLPSEQFF
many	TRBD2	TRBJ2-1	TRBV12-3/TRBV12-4	TGTGCCAGCAGTTTAGCGCTGGGGACTAGCGTCGGTGAGCAGTTCTTC	CASSLALGTSVGEQFF
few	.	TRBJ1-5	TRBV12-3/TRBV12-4	TGTGCCAGCAGTTGGAGCCCTTCCAACGGCCATCAGCCCCAGCATTTT	CASSWSPSNGHQPQHF
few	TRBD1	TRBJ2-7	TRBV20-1	TGCAGTGCTAGTCCCGGGACAGGGTTAATCTACGAGCAGTACTTC	CSASPGTGLIYEQYF
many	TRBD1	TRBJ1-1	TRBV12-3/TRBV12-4	TGTGCCAGCAGTTTAGCGCGGGCAGGGGGGATGGTTTTCTTT	CASSLARAGGMVFF
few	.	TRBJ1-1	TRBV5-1	TGCGCCAGCAGTGGGGGGGTTTTCAACACTGAAGCTTTCTTT	CASSGGVFNTEAFF
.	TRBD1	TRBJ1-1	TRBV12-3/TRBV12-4	TGTGCCAGCACTGAGACAGGGGTGAACACTGAAGCTTTCTTT	CASTETGVNTEAFF
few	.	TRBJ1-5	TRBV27	TGTGCCAGCAGTCCCGGGGTCTGGCAGCCCCAGCATTTT	CASSPGVWQPQHF
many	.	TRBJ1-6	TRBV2	TGTGCCAGCAGTGATCCGAGTTCCTCCTATAATTCACCCCTCCACTTT	CASSDPSSSYNSPLHF
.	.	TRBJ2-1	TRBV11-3	TGTGCCAGCAGCCCTGGAGGACCAACCTACAATGAGCAGTTCTTC	CASSPGGPTYNEQFF
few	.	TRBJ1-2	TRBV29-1	TGCAGCGTTGTTGCGGGGGACTATGGCTACACCTTC	CSVVAGDYGYTF
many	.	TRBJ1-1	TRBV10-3	TGTGCCATCAAAACCGACAAGATGAACACTGAAGCTTTCTTT	CAIKTDKMNTEAFF
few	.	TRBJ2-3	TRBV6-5	TGTGCCACCCAAGGCTACACAGATACGCAGTATTTT	CATQGYTDTQYF
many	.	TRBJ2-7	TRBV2	TGTGCCAGCGGGGTGGAGGTGAGCTCCTACGAGCAGTACTTC	CASGVEVSSYEQYF
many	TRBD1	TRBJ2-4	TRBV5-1	TGCGCCAGCAGCTTCACGGACAGGGGATCGGCCAAAAACATTCAGTACTTC	CASSFTDRGSAKNIQYF
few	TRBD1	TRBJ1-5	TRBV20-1	TGCAGTGCTGACGGACAGGTCGGCAATCAGCCCCAGCATTTT	CSADGQVGNQPQHF
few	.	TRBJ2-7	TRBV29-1	TGCAGCGTTGGGGCCGTCCAATACGAGCAGTACTTC	CSVGAVQYEQYF
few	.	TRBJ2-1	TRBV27	TGTGCCAGCAGTCATAGAGGGAGTGGGAATGAGCAGTTCTTC	CASSHRGSGNEQFF
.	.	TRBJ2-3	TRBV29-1	TGCAGCGTTGAGGGGGATACGCAGTATTTT	CSVEGDTQYF
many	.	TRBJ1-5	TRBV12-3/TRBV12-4	TGTGCCAGCAGTTCGGACGGTGGTAATCAGCCCCAGCATTTT	CASSSDGGNQPQHF
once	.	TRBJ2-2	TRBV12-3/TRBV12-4	TGTGCCAGCACCAGGGCCAACACGGCCGGGGAGCTGTTTTTT	CASTRANTAGELFF
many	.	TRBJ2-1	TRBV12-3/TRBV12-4	TGTGCCACCAGCCGGAGGGGGCAAGACAATGAGCAGTTCTTC	CATSRRGQDNEQFF
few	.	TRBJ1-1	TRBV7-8	TGTGCCAGCAGCTTAATGTCGGGTATGAACACTGAAGCTTTCTTT	CASSLMSGMNTEAFF
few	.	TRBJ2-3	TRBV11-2	TGTGCCAGCAGCCCAAGGGGGATCACAGATACGCAGTATTTT	CASSPRGITDTQYF
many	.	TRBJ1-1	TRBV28	TGTGCCAGCAGTTTATGGGGGGCGCGGAACACTGAAGCTTTCTTT	CASSLWGARNTEAFF
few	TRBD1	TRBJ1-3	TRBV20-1	TGCAGTACGACAGGGGGCTCTGGAAACACCATATATTTT	CSTTGGSGNTIYF
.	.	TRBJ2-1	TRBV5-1	TGCGCCAGCAGCTTGGAAACGGGAGTGCGCAATGAGCAGTTCTTC	CASSLETGVRNEQFF
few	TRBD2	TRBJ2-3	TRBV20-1	TGCAGTGCTAGTTTAGCGGGAGGTTTAGATACGCAGTATTTT	CSASLAGGLDTQYF
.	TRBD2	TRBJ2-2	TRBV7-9	TGTGCCAGCAGCCCCCCGGGACTAGAGAGCACCGGGGAGCTGTTTTTT	CASSPPGLESTGELFF
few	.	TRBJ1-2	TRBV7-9	TGTGCCAGCAGCCGATCGGGGCTCGACGGCTACACCTTC	CASSRSGLDGYTF
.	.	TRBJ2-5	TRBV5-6	TGTGCCAGCAGCTTGTTCGCCGCAGGGGAGACCCAGTACTTC	CASSLFAAGETQYF
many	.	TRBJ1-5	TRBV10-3	TGTGCCATCAGTGAGGGTAGTCGGCCCCAGCATTTT	CAISEGSRPQHF
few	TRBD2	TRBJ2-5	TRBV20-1	TGCAGTGCTAGTCGTGGTAGCGGGTCCAGAAGGGAGACCCAGTACTTC	CSASRGSGSRRETQYF
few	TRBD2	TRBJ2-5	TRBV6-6	TGTGCCACCTCCCGGCGGGGGGAGACCCAGTACTTC	CATSRRGETQYF
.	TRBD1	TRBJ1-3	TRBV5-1	TGCGCCAGCTGGGACAGATCAACCTCTGGAAACACCATATATTTT	CASWDRSTSGNTIYF
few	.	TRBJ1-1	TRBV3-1	TGTGCCAGCAGCCGGGCAGAGTTTGAAGCTTTCTTT	CASSRAEFEAFF
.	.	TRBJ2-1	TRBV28	TGTGCCAGCAGTTTAAGGGGGGATACTTACAATGAGCAGTTCTTC	CASSLRGDTYNEQFF
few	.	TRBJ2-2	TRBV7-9	TGTGCCAGCAGCACAAGACAAACTGCGAACACCGGGGAGCTGTTTTTT	CASSTRQTANTGELFF
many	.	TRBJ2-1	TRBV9	TGTGCCAGCAGCGTAGGGGGGGACGCCTACAATGAGCAGTTCTTC	CASSVGGDAYNEQFF
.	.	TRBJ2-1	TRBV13	TGTGCCAGCAGCTCGATCACCCGCGGCGATGAGCAGTTCTTC	CASSSITRGDEQFF
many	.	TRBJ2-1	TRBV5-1	TGCGCCAGCAGCTTGGGGCAGGGGTATGAGCAGTTCTTC	CASSLGQGYEQFF
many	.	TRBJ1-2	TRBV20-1	TGCAGTGCTAGAGATGGGGCAGGGACTAACTATGGCTACACCTTC	CSARDGAGTNYGYTF
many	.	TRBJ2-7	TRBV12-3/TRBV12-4	TGTGCCAGCAGCCGAGGGACCTTAAGCTCCTACGAGCAGTACTTC	CASSRGTLSSYEQYF
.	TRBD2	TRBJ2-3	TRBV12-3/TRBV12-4	TGTGCCAGCAGTTTAGGGTGGAGTAGCGGGAAAGATACGCAGTATTTT	CASSLGWSSGKDTQYF
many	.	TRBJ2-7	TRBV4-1	TGTGCCAGCAGCCAAGGGCGCGAGCAGTACTTC	CASSQGREQYF
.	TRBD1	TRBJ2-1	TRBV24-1	TGTGCCACCAGTACAGGGGTGGTTACAAATGAGCAGTTCTTC	CATSTGVVTNEQFF
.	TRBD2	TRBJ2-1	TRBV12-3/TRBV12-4	TGTGCCAGCAGTTTGTCTAGCGGGGGGACTTACAATGAGCAGTTCTTC	CASSLSSGGTYNEQFF